Following are 11 T cell receptor beta chains from one sample sequenced in a study of blood T cell repertoires in COVID-19. The assay was immunoSEQ multiplex PCR, and TCRdb's table has in-frame clones only and misses some. The repertoire has roughly 400,000 clones, about 90% of them found once; the top ten carry 0.6%. Sequencing was carried out using PBMCs or T cells enriched from blood (not recorded which). The receptors shown here come from a man aged 18 to 29 who had recovered from COVID-19.

The chain uses TRBV9 and TRBJ2-1; 9 nucleotides align to TRBD1. This CDR3 is 14 amino acids long. V lost 1 base and J lost 5; bases outside the gene matches: 1. CDR1 and CDR2 from the germline V gene are SGDLS and YYNGEE. The DNA for the CDR3 is TGTGCCAGCAGCGTATGGGACAGGGACAATGAGCAGTTCTTC. Protein sequence: CASSVWDRDNEQFF. The variable domain in full, completed from reference TRBV9 and TRBJ2-1, reads DSGVTQTPKHLITATGQRVTLRCSPRSGDLSVYWYQQSLDQGLQFLIQYYNGEERAKGNILERFSAQQFPDLHSELNLSSLELGDSALYFCASSVWDRDNEQFFGPGTRLTVL.

This clone was observed a single time. CDR3 nucleotide sequence: TGTGCCTGCGGGGATGAGAGGGATGACTACACCTTC. Its protein product is CACGDERDDYTF. This rearrangement joins TRBV30 to TRBJ1-2; D gene unclear. Germline-derived CDR1 and CDR2 are GTSNPN and SVGIG (reference sequence). This CDR3 has 12 amino acids. Trimming took 6 bases from V and 10 from J, leaving 18 bases between them.

CDR3 sequence (DNA): TGTGCCAGCAGCTTAGAGGGGACAGGGGAGGGCTACACCTTC. Its protein is CASSLEGTGEGYTF. This chain uses TRBV13 with TRBJ1-2; the match to TRBD1 covers 10 bases. The CDR3 is 14 amino acids. Trimming took 1 base from V and 8 from J; bases not matched to a gene: 4. The V gene's germline CDR1 is PRHDT and CDR2 FYEKMQ (reference sequence).

The chain is built from TRBV3-1 (or the pseudogene TRBV3-2) and TRBJ2-7; 9 bases align to TRBD2. The CDR3 is 15 residues long. The germline V gene has CDR1 LGHDT and CDR2 YNNKEL (reference sequence). The V and J ends lost 1 base and 3 bases, in that order; junction bases with no gene match: 4. The CDR3 nucleotides read TGTGCCAGCAGCCAAGCCCTAGCGGGGTTCTACGAGCAGTACTTC. Translation: CASSQALAGFYEQYF.

The chain links TRBV15 to TRBJ1-4; D is undetermined. The length of the CDR3 is 12 residues. The V end was cut by 8 bases, the J end by 8 bases, with 12 bases between. Germline V gene lookup returns CDR1 LNHNV and CDR2 YYDKDF (reference sequence). CDR3 protein: CATSKGVEKLFF. CDR3 sequence (DNA): TGTGCCACCTCGAAGGGAGTAGAAAAACTGTTTTTT.

The rearrangement links TRBV2 to TRBJ1-4; possibly TRBD1 for D (6 bases). V dropped 6 bases and J dropped 6 bases, with 14 bases sitting between them. CDR3 length: 14 amino acids. CDR1 SNHLY and CDR2 FYNNEI come from the germline V gene. The CDR3 DNA is TGTGCCAGCAGACTCGACAGGCTTGATGAAAAACTGTTTTTT. It codes for CASRLDRLDEKLFF.

CDR3 sequence reads: CASSPGGGTNTIYF. The CDR3, as DNA: TGTGCCAGCTCACCCGGCGGGGGAACGAACACCATATATTTT. This sequence joins TRBV18 and TRBJ1-3, with D possibly being TRBD1 (5 bases). Trimming took 3 bases from V and 7 from J, leaving 13 bases between them. This CDR3 comprises 14 residues. Germline CDR1 and CDR2: KGHSH and LQKENI. Complete variable domain (other parts from reference TRBV18 and TRBJ1-3): NAGVMQNPRHLVRRRGQEARLRCSPMKGHSHVYWYRQLPEEGLKFMVYLQKENIIDESGMPKERFSAEFPKEGPSILRIQQVVRGDSAAYFCASSPGGGTNTIYFGEGSWLTVV.

The gene calls are TRBV5-4 and TRBJ2-3; D not resolved. Germline assignment: CDR1 SGHNT and CDR2 YYREEE (reference sequence). Trimming shortened V by 4 bases and J by 6 bases, and 12 bases separated the two germline ends. The CDR3 runs 13 residues. DNA for the CDR3: TGTGCCAGCAGCAGCGAGGTTTGGGATACGCAGTATTTT. It codes for CASSSEVWDTQYF.

The chain joins TRBV11-2 to TRBJ2-7, with D uncertain. CDR1 SGHAT and CDR2 FQNNGV come from the germline V gene. The CDR3 contains 15 residues. V was pared by 2 bases and J by 3 bases, with 14 bases between. This chain's CDR3 is CASSLSGLANYEQYF. The CDR3 DNA reads TGTGCCAGCAGCTTATCAGGCCTGGCGAACTACGAGCAGTACTTC.

The V call is TRBV27, the J call TRBJ1-1, with TRBD1 matching 7 bases. The CDR3 has 14 amino acids. Germline CDR1 MNHEY, CDR2 SMNVEV (reference sequence). The V segment lost 2 bases and the J segment 5 bases; nucleotides outside the gene matches: 5. The CDR3 DNA reads TGTGCCAGCAGTTTAGAGGGGGCTTGGACTGAAGCTTTCTTT. Translating it yields CASSLEGAWTEAFF.

V usage is TRBV24-1 and J usage is TRBJ2-1; 8 bases map to TRBD2. Germline V gene lookup returns CDR1 KGHDR and CDR2 SFDVKD. V shed 5 bases and J 2 bases; nucleotides not matched to a gene: 10. This CDR3 contains 17 residues. CDR3 in DNA: TGTGCCACCAGTGGATCTCCGGGAGGGGTAACCTACAATGAGCAGTTCTTC. This encodes CATSGSPGGVTYNEQFF.